The 15 T cell receptor beta chains listed next were all sequenced from one sample in a study of blood T cell repertoires in COVID-19. Method: immunoSEQ multiplex PCR; TCRdb's copy keeps in-frame clones and lacks some. The sample yields about 190,000 clones, 70% to 85% seen once. The sample consisted of peripheral blood. The origin of the receptors is a man aged 45 to 65 who had recovered from COVID-19.

The rearrangement links TRBV28 to TRBJ2-2; the match to TRBD1 covers 7 bases. This CDR3 has 14 residues. J was trimmed by 5 bases and V by 5 bases; bases with no gene match: 5. Germline V lookup: CDR1 MDHEN, CDR2 SYDVKM. CDR3 protein: CASSPDRVTGELFF. The DNA of the CDR3 is TGTGCCAGCAGTCCCGACAGGGTTACCGGGGAGCTGTTTTTT.

This clone was picked up a small number of times. The chain links TRBV7-8 to TRBJ1-2; D gene uncertain. Germline CDR1 SGHVS, CDR2 FQNEAQ. CDR3 length equals 15 residues. Trimming stripped 1 base from V and 4 bases from J, with 13 bases between. CDR3 region: CASSLGFSEAYGYTF. The CDR3 nucleotides are TGTGCCAGCAGCTTAGGGTTTTCGGAGGCCTATGGCTACACCTTC.

The chain uses TRBV6-5 and TRBJ2-7; D gene unclear. Germline values: CDR1 MNHEY, CDR2 SVGAGI. This CDR3 has 13 amino acids. V was clipped by 1 base and J by 3 bases, with 7 bases between them. The CDR3 bases are TGTGCCAGCAGTTACTTGCGCGGCTACGAGCAGTACTTC. It is translated as CASSYLRGYEQYF.

This CDR3 reads CASSETREEQYF. CDR3 DNA: TGTGCCAGCAGTGAAACCAGGGAAGAGCAGTACTTC. This chain links TRBV6-1 with TRBJ2-7; TRBD1 is a possible D gene (5 bases). CDR3 length equals 12 residues. The germline V gene has CDR1 MNHNS and CDR2 SASEGT. Trimming left V 2 bases short and J 7 bases short, with 9 bases between.

The chain uses TRBV11-2 and TRBJ2-5; D call uncertain. The germline V gene has CDR1 SGHAT and CDR2 FQNNGV. V lost 0 bases, J lost 0 bases, and 11 bases lay in between. CDR3 length: 16 amino acids. CDR3 amino acids: CASSLDLPENQETQYF. CDR3 coding DNA: TGTGCCAGCAGCTTAGATCTCCCAGAAAACCAAGAGACCCAGTACTTC.

The chain links TRBV19 to TRBJ2-5, with 7 bases lining up with TRBD1. This CDR3 is 13 amino acids long. V gave up 6 bases and J gave up 5 bases; unmatched junction bases: 6. In germline, CDR1 is LNHDA, CDR2 SQIVND (reference sequence). This chain's CDR3 is CASSRQGWETQYF. The CDR3 DNA reads as TGTGCCAGTAGCCGACAGGGCTGGGAGACCCAGTACTTC.

V and J are TRBV24-1 and TRBJ2-5; a possible D gene is TRBD2 (6 bases). The ends were cut back, 1 base at V and 5 bases at J, with 13 bases in the middle. Germline V gene data show CDR1 as KGHDR and CDR2 as SFDVKD. The CDR3 extends over 15 amino acids. For the CDR3, the DNA is TGTGCCACCAGTGATTTATGGGGGGAAGGGGAGACCCAGTACTTC. Its translation: CATSDLWGEGETQYF.

The rearrangement uses TRBV28 and TRBJ1-1; D not resolved. CDR3 length: 13 residues. The germline V and J ends were trimmed by 7 bases and 3 bases, with 12 bases remaining between them. The germline CDR1 and CDR2 sequences are MDHEN and SYDVKM. The CDR3 here is CASKDPRDTEAFF. Written as DNA, the CDR3 is TGTGCCAGCAAGGATCCGAGGGACACTGAAGCTTTCTTT. The full variable domain, in which reference TRBV28 and TRBJ1-1 provide the parts outside the CDR3, is DVKVTQSSRYLVKRTGEKVFLECVQDMDHENMFWYRQDPGLGLRLIYFSYDVKMKEKGDIPEGYSVSREKKERFSLILESASTNQTSMYLCASKDPRDTEAFFGQGTRLTVV.

The J gene is TRBJ1-1, the V gene TRBV3-1 (or the pseudogene TRBV3-2), with unresolved D. The germline CDR1 and CDR2 sequences are LGHDT and YNNKEL (reference sequence). There are 12 residues in the CDR3. Trimming removed 1 base from V and 10 bases from J, with 10 bases in between. The CDR3 reads CASSQGLIGAFF. The CDR3 bases are TGTGCCAGCAGCCAAGGTCTTATCGGAGCTTTCTTT.

The chain couples TRBV19 to TRBJ2-5; D may be TRBD2 (7 bases). Trimming removed 6 bases at V and 5 bases at J, with 13 bases between. Germline V gene sequence: CDR1 LNHDA, CDR2 SQIVND (reference sequence). The CDR3 covers 13 residues. In DNA, the CDR3 is TGTGCCAGTAGGCTAAAGGGGGGGGAGACCCAGTACTTC. Residues: CASRLKGGETQYF.

Many counts were recorded for this clone. This chain uses TRBV19 with TRBJ1-5, with a possible D match to TRBD1 (5 bases). The CDR3 has 15 amino acids. V lost 7 bases to trimming and J lost 5 bases, with 18 bases between them. CDR1 is LNHDA, CDR2 SQIVND, per germline (reference sequence). The CDR3: CASNAYLGGHQPQHF. The CDR3 bases are TGTGCCAGTAATGCCTACTTGGGGGGACATCAGCCCCAGCATTTT. Full variable domain (outside the CDR3, taken from reference TRBV19 and TRBJ1-5): DGGITQSPKYLFRKEGQNVTLSCEQNLNHDAMYWYRQDPGQGLRLIYYSQIVNDFQKGDIAEGYSVSREKKESFPLTVTSAQKNPTAFYLCASNAYLGGHQPQHFGDGTRLSIL.

This clone has ten or more counts. The chain employs TRBV2 and TRBJ2-7, with 8 bases lining up with TRBD2. J was trimmed by 3 bases and V by 4 bases; bases with no gene match: 5. The CDR3 length is 14 residues. Germline V lookup: CDR1 SNHLY, CDR2 FYNNEI. DNA for the CDR3: TGTGCCAGCAGTGTCCTAAGCGGGAGCTACGAGCAGTACTTC. Translated, it gives CASSVLSGSYEQYF.

The rearrangement joins TRBV4-1 to TRBJ1-4; D is unresolved. The germline V gene encodes CDR1 MGHRA and CDR2 YSYEKL. Trimming left V 1 base short and J 2 bases short, with 14 bases between. This CDR3 region has 17 residues. The CDR3 loop reads CASSQAPLEATNEKLFF. The CDR3 coding sequence is TGCGCCAGCAGCCAAGCCCCTCTGGAGGCGACTAATGAAAAACTGTTTTTT.

The rearrangement uses TRBV2 and TRBJ2-1, with TRBD2 matching over 9 bases. CDR3 length: 13 amino acids. CDR1 SNHLY and CDR2 FYNNEI come from the germline V gene. The V segment lost 7 bases and the J segment 8 bases; nucleotides outside the gene matches: 6. CDR3 sequence: CASKVSGSDEQFF. The CDR3, as DNA: TGTGCCAGCAAAGTTAGCGGGAGCGATGAGCAGTTCTTC. Using reference TRBV2 and TRBJ2-1 for the parts outside the CDR3, the full variable domain is EPEVTQTPSHQVTQMGQEVILRCVPISNHLYFYWYRQILGQKVEFLVSFYNNEISEKSEIFDDQFSVERPDGSNFTLKIRSTKLEDSAMYFCASKVSGSDEQFFGPGTRLTVL.

In its sample, this clone was seen many times. CDR3 loop: CASSQGGSLRISNEQFF. CDR3 nucleotides: TGCGCCAGCAGCCAAGGAGGATCCCTAAGAATTTCCAATGAGCAGTTCTTC. The chain carries TRBV4-3 and TRBJ2-1; D gene uncertain. The germline CDR1 and CDR2 sequences are LGHNA and YSLEER. The CDR3 contains 17 residues. V lost 1 base to trimming and J lost 6 bases, with 19 bases between them.